This note documents a single TCR beta chain sequence. This CDR3 has 17 residues. V dropped 8 bases and J dropped 0; count of bases not matched to a gene: 12. The V gene's germline CDR1 is ENHRY and CDR2 SYGVKD. This record comes from a study of cytomegalovirus exposure and HLA in healthy donors. PCR employed 60 Vbeta and 13 Jbeta primers. In the original analysis: Approximately 12 million of 70 million to 80 million unique TCR beta chains were shared, per a later count. TCRdb keeps only in-frame clones here, not all; method: immunoSEQ multiplex PCR. The DNA gave D and trimming, while V, J and clone size come from that table. The listing contains about 88,000 clones.

Sequencing input: PBMCs. The TCR sequence derives from a girl between 10 and 17 years old in good health and CMV-seropositive. The chain recombines TRBV10-3 with TRBJ1-5, with 8 bases lining up with TRBD1. CDR3 sequence (DNA): TGTGCCATCCCCCTCCCAGGGGGCAACCATAGCAATCAGCCCCAGCATTTT. Amino acid sequence: CAIPLPGGNHSNQPQHF.